A single sample is the source of the 19 T cell receptor beta chains below, sequenced in a study of beta chain features in type 1 diabetes. Expressed TCRB transcripts were sequenced because the entire RNA isolate underwent reverse transcription. The assay was immunoSEQ multiplex PCR, and TCRdb's table has in-frame clones only and misses some. The repertoire holds 250,000 to 350,000 clones, about 11% seen once, with more than 0.015% in the top ten. The specimen was naive CD4+ T cells from blood. These receptors were collected from a woman younger than 45 in good health.

This clone was seen a few times. This chain uses TRBV15 with TRBJ2-3; weak D call: TRBD2 (6 bases). The CDR3 is 15 residues long. CDR1 and CDR2 from the germline V gene are LNHNV and YYDKDF (reference sequence). V lost 5 bases and J 0 bases, leaving 12 bases between the germline ends. CDR3 residues: CATSWRVTSTDTQYF. The DNA of the CDR3 is TGTGCCACCAGCTGGAGGGTTACTAGCACAGATACGCAGTATTTT.

The chain couples TRBV5-6 to TRBJ2-7, with no clear D. The length of the CDR3 is 16 residues. Trimming shortened V by 0 bases and J by 3 bases, and 16 bases separated the two germline ends. Germline V gives CDR1 SGHDT, CDR2 YYEEEE. The DNA of the CDR3 is TGTGCCAGCAGCTTGGGGCCTCCGAATACATACTACGAGCAGTACTTC. Protein sequence: CASSLGPPNTYYEQYF.

The genes are TRBV27 and TRBJ2-2; D gene uncertain. There are 13 residues in the CDR3. CDR1 and CDR2 (germline): MNHEY, SMNVEV (reference sequence). V was trimmed by 3 bases and J by 1 base, leaving 3 bases between them. The CDR3 coding sequence is TGTGCCAGCAGTTTCCAGAACACCGGGGAGCTGTTTTTT. Translation gives CASSFQNTGELFF.

This clone was counted between two and nine times. This chain joins TRBV7-8 and TRBJ2-1, with TRBD1 matching over 9 bases. The CDR3 has 15 amino acids. Trimming took 5 bases from V and 7 from J; bases not matched to a gene: 9. Germline V CDR1 and CDR2: SGHVS, FQNEAQ. CDR3 nucleotides: TGTGCCAGCAGCCGGGCGGGACAGGGCGATAATGAGCAGTTCTTC. This translates into CASSRAGQGDNEQFF.

The chain carries TRBV6-6 and TRBJ2-7; a possible D gene is TRBD1 (5 bases). The germline CDR1 and CDR2 sequences are MNHNY and SVGAGI (reference sequence). The V and J ends lost 0 bases and 5 bases respectively, with 11 bases between them. CDR3 length equals 14 residues. CDR3 in amino acids: CASSYSPGSHEQYF. CDR3 DNA: TGTGCCAGCAGTTACTCGCCAGGGTCCCACGAGCAGTACTTC.

The V gene is TRBV7-9, the J gene TRBJ1-2, with 7 bases lining up with TRBD1. J lost 4 bases, V lost 5 bases, and 7 bases had no gene match. In germline, CDR1 is SEHNR, CDR2 FQNEAQ (reference sequence). The length of the CDR3 is 14 residues. The CDR3 sequence is CASSADRVGYGYTF. CDR3 sequence (DNA): TGTGCCAGCAGCGCCGACAGGGTAGGCTATGGCTACACCTTC.

The chain is built from TRBV9 and TRBJ2-1, with TRBD2 identical over 11 bases. CDR1 and CDR2 from the germline V gene are SGDLS and YYNGEE. Losses at the gene ends were 0 bases for V and 10 bases for J; bases not matched to a gene: 6. The CDR3 runs to 15 residues. The CDR3 DNA reads as TGTGCCAGCAGCGTAGCCCCAGGGACTAGCGGCGAGCAGTTCTTC. As protein: CASSVAPGTSGEQFF.

This clone was seen a handful of times. This sequence joins TRBV9 and TRBJ2-1; weak D call: TRBD2 (5 bases). V was pared by 0 bases and J by 8 bases, with 15 bases between. The length of the CDR3 is 15 residues. Germline CDR1 and CDR2: SGDLS and YYNGEE. DNA of the CDR3: TGTGCCAGCAGCGTAGTTTTACTAGTTAATCATGAGCAGTTCTTC. Translating it yields CASSVVLLVNHEQFF.

In this sample, this clone turned up a few times. The chain employs TRBV9 and TRBJ2-1; possibly TRBD2 for D (5 bases). The CDR3 is 15 amino acids. Per the germline V gene, CDR1 is SGDLS and CDR2 is YYNGEE. Trimming removed 2 bases from V and 2 bases from J, with 11 bases in between. The CDR3 reads CASSVLGDTYNEQFF. CDR3 coding DNA: TGTGCCAGCAGCGTGTTGGGAGATACCTACAATGAGCAGTTCTTC.

The chain uses TRBV9 and TRBJ2-2; 8 nucleotides align to TRBD2. After removal of 0 bases from V and 6 bases from J, the junction contained 1 base not matched to a gene. Germline CDR1 is SGDLS and CDR2 is YYNGEE. The CDR3 extends over 14 amino acids. In DNA, the CDR3 is TGTGCCAGCAGCGTAGGGACTAGCTCCGGGGAGCTGTTTTTT. Amino acid sequence: CASSVGTSSGELFF.

This sequence joins TRBV9 and TRBJ2-5; TRBD2 might be the D (6 bases). V was trimmed by 5 bases and J by 2 bases, leaving 10 bases between them. This CDR3 spans 13 amino acids. Germline assignment: CDR1 SGDLS and CDR2 YYNGEE. The CDR3 sequence is CASRGTAQETQYF. Here the CDR3 DNA reads TGTGCCAGCAGGGGGACTGCTCAAGAGACCCAGTACTTC.

This clone was seen a few times. The rearrangement links TRBV7-2 to TRBJ1-4; 8 positions match TRBD1. The CDR3 covers 14 residues. Trimming removed 6 bases from V and 8 bases from J; junction bases left unmatched: 8. In germline, CDR1 is SGHTA, CDR2 FQGNSA. CDR3 coding DNA: TGTGCCAGCAGGCGTGACAGGGGAGCGGAAAAACTGTTTTTT. The encoded protein is CASRRDRGAEKLFF.

This clone was recorded a few times. The DNA of the CDR3 is TGTGCCAGCTCAACAGGGACTAGCGGGAGCGGCTACGAGCAGTACTTC. It is translated as CASSTGTSGSGYEQYF. The chain uses TRBV18 and TRBJ2-7, with TRBD2 matching 14 bases. V lost 5 bases to trimming and J lost 3 bases; unmatched junction nucleotides: 6. Per the germline V gene, CDR1 is KGHSH and CDR2 is LQKENI. This CDR3 has 16 amino acids.

This clone has just a few counts. This rearrangement joins TRBV27 to TRBJ2-1; TRBD2 matches at 14 bases. Germline V CDR1 and CDR2: MNHEY, SMNVEV (reference sequence). The ends lost 8 bases at V and 5 bases at J; junction bases unmatched: 2. The CDR3 totals 14 residues. The CDR3: CASGTSGRDNEQFF. The CDR3 nucleotides read TGTGCCAGCGGGACTAGCGGGAGAGACAATGAGCAGTTCTTC.

The rearrangement links TRBV4-3 to TRBJ2-7, with D perhaps TRBD2 (6 bases). Trimming shortened V by 1 base and J by 3 bases, and 13 bases separated the two germline ends. Germline CDR1 reads LGHNA; CDR2 reads YSLEER. The CDR3 loop spans 15 amino acids. The CDR3 DNA sequence: TGCGCCAGCAGCCAAGGGAGGGGCTGGAGCTACGAGCAGTACTTC. Protein product: CASSQGRGWSYEQYF.

This clone was counted only a few times. The rearrangement joins TRBV18 to TRBJ2-7; weak D call: TRBD1 (5 bases). From germline, CDR1 is KGHSH and CDR2 LQKENI. The length of the CDR3 is 13 residues. V lost 5 bases, J lost 3 bases, and 11 bases lay in between. CDR3 DNA: TGTGCCAGCTCATGGCAGGGTCTCTACGAGCAGTACTTC. It encodes CASSWQGLYEQYF.

The CDR3 nucleotides read TGCAGCGTCCGGACAGTGAACACTGAAGCTTTCTTT. This translates into CSVRTVNTEAFF. The chain joins TRBV29-1 to TRBJ1-1; maybe TRBD1 (6 bases). Germline CDR1 reads SQVTM; CDR2 reads ANQGSEA. The CDR3 runs 12 residues. The V end was cut by 6 bases, the J end by 0 bases, with 8 bases between.

This clone has a handful of counts. The chain uses TRBV30 and TRBJ1-1; the D is unclear. Trimming removed 3 bases at V and 1 base at J, with 9 bases between. CDR3 length equals 13 residues. The germline gives CDR1 GTSNPN, CDR2 SVGIG (reference sequence). The CDR3 coding sequence is TGTGCCTGGAGACGGTTATGGAACACTGAAGCTTTCTTT. Translating it yields CAWRRLWNTEAFF. The complete variable domain, with remaining parts taken from reference TRBV30 and TRBJ1-1, reads SQTIHQWPATLVQPVGSPLSLECTVEGTSNPNLYWYRQAAGRGLQLLFYSVGIGQISSEVPQNLSASRPQDRQFILSSKKLLLSDSGFYLCAWRRLWNTEAFFGQGTRLTVV.

The genes are TRBV7-3 and TRBJ2-3; TRBD2 is a possible D gene (5 bases). V shed 6 bases and J shed 8 bases, with 15 bases lying between them. The CDR3 covers 13 residues. Per germline, CDR1 SGHTA and CDR2 FQGTGA. The CDR3 coding sequence is TGTGCCAGCAGTGATGGAAGCGGTGGTACGCAGTATTTT. Its translation: CASSDGSGGTQYF.